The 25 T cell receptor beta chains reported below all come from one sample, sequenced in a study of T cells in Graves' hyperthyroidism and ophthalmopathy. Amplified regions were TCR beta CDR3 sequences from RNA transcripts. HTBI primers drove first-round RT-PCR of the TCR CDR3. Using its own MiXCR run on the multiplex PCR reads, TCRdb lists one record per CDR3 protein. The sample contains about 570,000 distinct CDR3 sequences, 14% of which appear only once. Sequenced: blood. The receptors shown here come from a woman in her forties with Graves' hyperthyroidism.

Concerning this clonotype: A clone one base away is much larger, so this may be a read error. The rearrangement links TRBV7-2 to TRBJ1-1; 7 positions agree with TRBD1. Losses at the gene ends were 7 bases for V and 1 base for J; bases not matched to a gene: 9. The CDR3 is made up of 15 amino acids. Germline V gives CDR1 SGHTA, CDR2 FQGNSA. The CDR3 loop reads CASNSYRGGNTEAFF. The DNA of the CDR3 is TGTGCCAGCAACTCCTACAGGGGTGGGAACACTGAAGCTTTCTTT.

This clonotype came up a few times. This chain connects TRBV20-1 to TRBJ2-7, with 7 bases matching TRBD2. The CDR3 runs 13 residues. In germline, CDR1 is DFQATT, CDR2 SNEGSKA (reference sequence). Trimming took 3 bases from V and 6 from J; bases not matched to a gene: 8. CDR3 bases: TGCAGTGCTAGTGAATTAGCGGGTTGCGAGCAGTACTTC. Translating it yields CSASELAGCEQYF.

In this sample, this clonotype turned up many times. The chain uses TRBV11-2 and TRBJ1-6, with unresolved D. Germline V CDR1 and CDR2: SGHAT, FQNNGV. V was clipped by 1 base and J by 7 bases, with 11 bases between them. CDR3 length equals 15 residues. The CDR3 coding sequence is TGTGCCAGCAGCTTAGGTGGAAATGGGAATTCACCCCTCCACTTT. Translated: CASSLGGNGNSPLHF.

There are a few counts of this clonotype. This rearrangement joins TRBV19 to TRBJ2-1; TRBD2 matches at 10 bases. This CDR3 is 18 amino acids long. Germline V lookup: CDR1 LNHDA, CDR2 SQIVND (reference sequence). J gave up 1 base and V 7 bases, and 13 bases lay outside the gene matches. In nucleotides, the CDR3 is TGTGCCAGTATGGGTTCGACTAGCGGGCCTTCTTCCTACAATGAGCAGTTCTTC. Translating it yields CASMGSTSGPSSYNEQFF.

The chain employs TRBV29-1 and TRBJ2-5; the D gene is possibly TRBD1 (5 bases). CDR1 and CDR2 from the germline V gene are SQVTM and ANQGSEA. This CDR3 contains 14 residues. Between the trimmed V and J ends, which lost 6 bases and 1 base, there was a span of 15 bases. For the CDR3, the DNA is TGCAGCGTCGCAAGGGGCTCTCCCCAAGAGACCCAGTACTTC. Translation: CSVARGSPQETQYF.

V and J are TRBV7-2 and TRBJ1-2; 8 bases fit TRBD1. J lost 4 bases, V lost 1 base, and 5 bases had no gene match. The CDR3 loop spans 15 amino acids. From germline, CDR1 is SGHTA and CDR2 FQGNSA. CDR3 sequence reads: CASSLVAGGVYGYTF. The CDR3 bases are TGTGCCAGCAGCTTAGTGGCAGGGGGCGTCTATGGCTACACCTTC.

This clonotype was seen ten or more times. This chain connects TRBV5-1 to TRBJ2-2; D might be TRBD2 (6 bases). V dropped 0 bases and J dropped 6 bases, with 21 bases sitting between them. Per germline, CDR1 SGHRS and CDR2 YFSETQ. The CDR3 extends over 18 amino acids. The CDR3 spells CASSLALATTRGPGELFF. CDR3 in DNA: TGCGCCAGCAGCTTGGCCCTAGCGACTACCCGAGGACCCGGGGAGCTGTTTTTT.

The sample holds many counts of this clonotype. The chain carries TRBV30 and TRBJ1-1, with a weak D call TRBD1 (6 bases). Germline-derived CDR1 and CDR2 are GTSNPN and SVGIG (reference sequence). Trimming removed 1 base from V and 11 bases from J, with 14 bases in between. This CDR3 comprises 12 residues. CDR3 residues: CAWSALRGFAFF. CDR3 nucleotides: TGTGCCTGGAGTGCCCTTAGGGGGTTCGCTTTCTTT.

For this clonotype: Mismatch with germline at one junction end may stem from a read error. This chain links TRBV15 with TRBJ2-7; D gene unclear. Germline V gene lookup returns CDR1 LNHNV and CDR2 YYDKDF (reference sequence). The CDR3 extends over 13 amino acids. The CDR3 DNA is TGTGCCGCCAGCAGAGATTTAGCCTACGAGCAGTGCTTC. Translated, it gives CAASRDLAYEQCF.

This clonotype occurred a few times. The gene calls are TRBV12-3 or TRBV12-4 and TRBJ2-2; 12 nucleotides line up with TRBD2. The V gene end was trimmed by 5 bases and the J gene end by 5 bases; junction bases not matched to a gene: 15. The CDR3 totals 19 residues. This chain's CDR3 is CASSPRSLLAGGNTGELFF. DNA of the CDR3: TGTGCCAGCAGTCCACGGTCCTTACTAGCGGGAGGAAATACCGGGGAGCTGTTTTTT.

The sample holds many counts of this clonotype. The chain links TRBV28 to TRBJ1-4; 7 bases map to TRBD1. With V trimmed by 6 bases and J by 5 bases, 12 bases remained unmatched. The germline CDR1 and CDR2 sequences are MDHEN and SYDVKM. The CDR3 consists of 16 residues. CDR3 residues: CASSWGGQLNNEKLFF. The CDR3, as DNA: TGTGCCAGCAGCTGGGGGGGACAGCTCAACAATGAAAAACTGTTTTTT.

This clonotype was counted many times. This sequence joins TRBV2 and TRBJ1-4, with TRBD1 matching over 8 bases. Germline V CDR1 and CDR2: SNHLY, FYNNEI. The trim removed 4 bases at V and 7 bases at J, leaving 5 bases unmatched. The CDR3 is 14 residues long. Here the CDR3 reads CASSARTGSEKLFF. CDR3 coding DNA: TGTGCCAGCAGTGCGCGGACAGGGAGTGAAAAACTGTTTTTT. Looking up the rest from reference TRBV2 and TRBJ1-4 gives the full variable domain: EPEVTQTPSHQVTQMGQEVILRCVPISNHLYFYWYRQILGQKVEFLVSFYNNEISEKSEIFDDQFSVERPDGSNFTLKIRSTKLEDSAMYFCASSARTGSEKLFFGSGTQLSVL.

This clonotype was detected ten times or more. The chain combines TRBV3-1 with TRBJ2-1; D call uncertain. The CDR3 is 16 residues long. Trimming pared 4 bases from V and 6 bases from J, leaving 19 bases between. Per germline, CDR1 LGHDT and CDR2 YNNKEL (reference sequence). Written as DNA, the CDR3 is TGTGCCAGCAGCCTTAAAGACTCCTACATACTCAATGAGCAGTTCTTC. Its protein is CASSLKDSYILNEQFF.

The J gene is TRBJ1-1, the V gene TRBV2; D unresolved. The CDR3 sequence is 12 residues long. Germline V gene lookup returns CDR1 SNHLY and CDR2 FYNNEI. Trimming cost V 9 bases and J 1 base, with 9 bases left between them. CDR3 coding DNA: TGTGCCAGGGTGACTGGGAACACTGAAGCTTTCTTT. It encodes CARVTGNTEAFF. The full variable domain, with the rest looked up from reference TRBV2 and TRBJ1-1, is EPEVTQTPSHQVTQMGQEVILRCVPISNHLYFYWYRQILGQKVEFLVSFYNNEISEKSEIFDDQFSVERPDGSNFTLKIRSTKLEDSAMYFCARVTGNTEAFFGQGTRLTVV.

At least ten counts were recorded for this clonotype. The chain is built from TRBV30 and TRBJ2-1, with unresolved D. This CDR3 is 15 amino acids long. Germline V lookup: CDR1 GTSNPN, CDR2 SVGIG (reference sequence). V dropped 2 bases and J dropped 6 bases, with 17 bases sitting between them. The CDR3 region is CAWSTRTLTRNEQFF. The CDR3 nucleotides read TGTGCCTGGAGTACTCGGACCCTGACCCGCAATGAGCAGTTCTTC.

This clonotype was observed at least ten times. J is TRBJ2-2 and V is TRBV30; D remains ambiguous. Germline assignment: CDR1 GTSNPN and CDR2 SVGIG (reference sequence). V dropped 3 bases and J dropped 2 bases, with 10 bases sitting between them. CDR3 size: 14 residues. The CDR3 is CAWRRQINTGELFF. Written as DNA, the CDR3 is TGTGCCTGGAGGAGGCAGATCAACACCGGGGAGCTGTTTTTT.

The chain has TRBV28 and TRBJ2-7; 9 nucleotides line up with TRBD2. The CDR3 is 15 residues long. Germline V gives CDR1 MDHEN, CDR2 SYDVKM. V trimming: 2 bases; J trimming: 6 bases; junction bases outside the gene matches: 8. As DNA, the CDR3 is TGTGCCAGCAGTTTACCCGCTAGCGGGGTCGGCGAGCAGTACTTC. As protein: CASSLPASGVGEQYF.

The CDR3 DNA is TGCGCCAGCAGACAACTAGCGAGCACCGGGGAGCTGTTTTTT. Translated: CASRQLASTGELFF. V gene TRBV4-1 combines with J gene TRBJ2-2, with 7 bases lining up with TRBD2. V lost 6 bases, J lost 4 bases, and 5 bases stayed unmatched. Germline V CDR1 and CDR2: MGHRA, YSYEKL. This CDR3 has 14 residues.

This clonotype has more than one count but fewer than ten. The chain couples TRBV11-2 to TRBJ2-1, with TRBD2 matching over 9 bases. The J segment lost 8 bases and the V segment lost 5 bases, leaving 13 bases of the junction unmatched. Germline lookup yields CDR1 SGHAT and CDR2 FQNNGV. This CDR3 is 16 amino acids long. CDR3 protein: CASSPQAGGPVDEQFF. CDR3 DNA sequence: TGTGCCAGCAGCCCCCAGGCGGGAGGGCCCGTGGATGAGCAGTTCTTC.

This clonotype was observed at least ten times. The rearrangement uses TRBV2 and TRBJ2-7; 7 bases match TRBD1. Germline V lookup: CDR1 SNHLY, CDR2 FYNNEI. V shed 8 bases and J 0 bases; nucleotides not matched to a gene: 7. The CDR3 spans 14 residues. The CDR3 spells CASLQQGISYEQYF. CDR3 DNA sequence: TGTGCCAGCCTTCAACAGGGGATCTCCTACGAGCAGTACTTC.

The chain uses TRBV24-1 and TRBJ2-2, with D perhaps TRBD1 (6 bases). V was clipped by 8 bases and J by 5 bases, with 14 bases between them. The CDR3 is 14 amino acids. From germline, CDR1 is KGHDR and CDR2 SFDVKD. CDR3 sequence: CATTGDTPTGELFF. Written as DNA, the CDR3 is TGTGCCACCACTGGGGACACCCCGACCGGGGAGCTGTTTTTT.

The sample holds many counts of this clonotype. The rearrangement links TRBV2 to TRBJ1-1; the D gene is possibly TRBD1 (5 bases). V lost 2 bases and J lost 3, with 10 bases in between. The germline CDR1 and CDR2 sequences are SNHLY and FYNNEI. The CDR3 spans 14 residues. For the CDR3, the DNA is TGTGCCAGCAGTGAATTTGGGGGGGACACTGAAGCTTTCTTT. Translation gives CASSEFGGDTEAFF. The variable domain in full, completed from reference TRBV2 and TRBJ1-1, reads EPEVTQTPSHQVTQMGQEVILRCVPISNHLYFYWYRQILGQKVEFLVSFYNNEISEKSEIFDDQFSVERPDGSNFTLKIRSTKLEDSAMYFCASSEFGGDTEAFFGQGTRLTVV.

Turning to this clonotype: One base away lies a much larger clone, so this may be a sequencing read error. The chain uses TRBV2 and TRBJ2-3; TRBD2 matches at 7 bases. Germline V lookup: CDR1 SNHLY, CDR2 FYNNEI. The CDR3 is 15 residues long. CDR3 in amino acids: CASISQRDRIDAQYF. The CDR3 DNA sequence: TGTGCCAGCATCAGCCAGCGGGATAGGATAGATGCGCAGTATTTT.

CDR3 bases: TGTGCCAGCCTAACAGGGAGTCTAGGGAATTCACCCCTCCACTTT. Translation: CASLTGSLGNSPLHF. The chain uses TRBV6-1 and TRBJ1-6, with D maybe TRBD1 (6 bases). The V end lost 8 bases, the J end lost 7 bases, and 18 bases lay between the germline ends. Looked up from germline, CDR1 is MNHNS and CDR2 is SASEGT. This CDR3 is 15 amino acids long.

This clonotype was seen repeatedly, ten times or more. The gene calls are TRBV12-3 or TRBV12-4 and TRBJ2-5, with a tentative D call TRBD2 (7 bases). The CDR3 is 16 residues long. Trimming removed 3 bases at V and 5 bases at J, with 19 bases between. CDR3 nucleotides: TGTGCCAGCAGTTTTGGAACTTCGGGGGGCCCGGAGACCCAGTACTTC. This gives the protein CASSFGTSGGPETQYF.